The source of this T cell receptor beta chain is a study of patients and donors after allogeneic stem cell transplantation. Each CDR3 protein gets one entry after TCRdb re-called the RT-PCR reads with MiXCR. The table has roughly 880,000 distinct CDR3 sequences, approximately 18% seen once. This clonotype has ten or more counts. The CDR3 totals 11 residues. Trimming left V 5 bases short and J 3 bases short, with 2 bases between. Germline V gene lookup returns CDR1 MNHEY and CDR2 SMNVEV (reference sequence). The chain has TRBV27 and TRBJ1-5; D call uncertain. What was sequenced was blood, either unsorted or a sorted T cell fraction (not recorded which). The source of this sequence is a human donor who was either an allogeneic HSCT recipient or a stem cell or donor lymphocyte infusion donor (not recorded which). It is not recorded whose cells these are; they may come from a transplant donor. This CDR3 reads CASSNNQPQHF. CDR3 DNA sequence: TGTGCCAGCAGTAACAATCAGCCCCAGCATTTT.